This is a list of T cell receptor beta chains from one sample in a study of cytomegalovirus exposure and HLA in healthy donors. The data were produced by immunoSEQ multiplex PCR, yet TCRdb's version contains in-frame clones alone and is incomplete. The table lists 70,000 to 95,000 clones, less than 65% of them singletons. The sample consisted of PBMCs. These receptors all come from a woman in her 30s in good health and CMV-seropositive. Both conserved end residues are trimmed from each CDR3. Fields, in order: J gene, V gene, CDR3 protein.

j_call: TRBJ2-3
v_call: TRBV28
cdr3_aa: ASSLSGRGTDTQY

j_call: TRBJ2-6
v_call: TRBV11-2
cdr3_aa: ASSLGARDSGANVLT

j_call: TRBJ1-2
v_call: TRBV2
cdr3_aa: ASTGQGLGGYT

j_call: TRBJ2-6
v_call: TRBV30
cdr3_aa: AWSSPDRTGANVLT

j_call: TRBJ2-2
v_call: TRBV6-5
cdr3_aa: ASSYSYSSNTGELF

j_call: TRBJ1-2
v_call: TRBV5-6
cdr3_aa: ASSLGATGGYGYT

j_call: TRBJ2-7
v_call: TRBV11-3
cdr3_aa: ASSLRTGTYEQY

j_call: TRBJ1-6
v_call: TRBV18
cdr3_aa: ASSRDRKGSPLH

j_call: TRBJ1-1
v_call: TRBV6-4
cdr3_aa: ASSVTANTEAF

j_call: TRBJ2-1
v_call: TRBV5-4
cdr3_aa: ASSLAGRDEQF

j_call: TRBJ2-2
v_call: TRBV19
cdr3_aa: ASSNGQGWGGELF

j_call: TRBJ2-7
v_call: TRBV2
cdr3_aa: ASRSSYEQY

j_call: TRBJ1-1
v_call: TRBV5-1
cdr3_aa: ASSFEMNTEAF

j_call: TRBJ1-1
v_call: TRBV6-1
cdr3_aa: ASSGLRTGGPEAF

j_call: TRBJ2-3
v_call: TRBV28
cdr3_aa: ASSDREGASGRNTQY

j_call: TRBJ2-3
v_call: TRBV29-1
cdr3_aa: SLRRGGADTQY

j_call: TRBJ2-7
v_call: TRBV28
cdr3_aa: ASSSAGGPKSTYEQY

j_call: TRBJ2-5
v_call: TRBV7-2
cdr3_aa: ASSHANGETQY

j_call: TRBJ1-4
v_call: TRBV25-1
cdr3_aa: ASSPDAAPWDEKLF

j_call: TRBJ2-5
v_call: TRBV2
cdr3_aa: ASSVQAGGETQY

j_call: TRBJ2-7
v_call: TRBV19
cdr3_aa: ASSDAGTGIGYEQY

j_call: TRBJ1-3
v_call: TRBV6-6
cdr3_aa: ASSYAGSGNTIY

j_call: TRBJ1-2
v_call: TRBV6-1
cdr3_aa: ASSFTGGAIYGYT

j_call: TRBJ2-3
v_call: TRBV7-8
cdr3_aa: ASSLGAYALDTQY

j_call: TRBJ1-4
v_call: TRBV30
cdr3_aa: AWSLSGTGNEKLF

j_call: TRBJ1-1
v_call: TRBV6-5
cdr3_aa: ASSYGTGGTEAF

j_call: TRBJ2-5
v_call: TRBV6-5
cdr3_aa: ASSYEGGGTGETQY

j_call: TRBJ1-5
v_call: TRBV30
cdr3_aa: AWSVLDQPQH

j_call: TRBJ1-2
v_call: TRBV29-1
cdr3_aa: SVATGSYGYP

j_call: TRBJ1-5
v_call: TRBV27
cdr3_aa: ASSLWPGSNQPQH

j_call: TRBJ2-7
v_call: TRBV6-1
cdr3_aa: ASMYGEQY

j_call: TRBJ2-5
v_call: TRBV19
cdr3_aa: ASSASGQETQY

j_call: TRBJ1-2
v_call: TRBV19
cdr3_aa: ASSGRTGPNYGYT

j_call: TRBJ2-2
v_call: TRBV5-1
cdr3_aa: ASSLGQRTGELF

j_call: TRBJ1-3
v_call: TRBV18
cdr3_aa: ASSPIYRFSGNTIY

j_call: .
v_call: TRBV20-1
cdr3_aa: SARDNEQY

j_call: TRBJ1-2
v_call: TRBV2
cdr3_aa: ASSESGDGYT

j_call: TRBJ2-5
v_call: TRBV7-2
cdr3_aa: ASSSRLAGGPLYETQY

j_call: TRBJ1-2
v_call: TRBV6-5
cdr3_aa: ASSYGDRPYGYT

j_call: TRBJ2-4
v_call: TRBV7-2
cdr3_aa: ASTQGGGGNIQY

j_call: TRBJ2-3
v_call: TRBV6-1
cdr3_aa: ASRMTSGADTQY

j_call: TRBJ1-2
v_call: TRBV19
cdr3_aa: ASTQTGGVYGYT

j_call: TRBJ1-2
v_call: TRBV6-1
cdr3_aa: ASRRGITHYGYT

j_call: TRBJ2-2
v_call: TRBV7-3
cdr3_aa: ASSKDGGRNTGELF

j_call: TRBJ2-1
v_call: TRBV5-1
cdr3_aa: ASSSPGSYNEQF

j_call: TRBJ2-3
v_call: TRBV5-1
cdr3_aa: ASSLEQFTDTQY

j_call: TRBJ2-7
v_call: TRBV6-1
cdr3_aa: ASSVDRGRYEQY

j_call: TRBJ2-7
v_call: TRBV30
cdr3_aa: AWSKGAPHEQY

j_call: TRBJ1-2
v_call: TRBV6-5
cdr3_aa: ASSYLRTGGGYGYT